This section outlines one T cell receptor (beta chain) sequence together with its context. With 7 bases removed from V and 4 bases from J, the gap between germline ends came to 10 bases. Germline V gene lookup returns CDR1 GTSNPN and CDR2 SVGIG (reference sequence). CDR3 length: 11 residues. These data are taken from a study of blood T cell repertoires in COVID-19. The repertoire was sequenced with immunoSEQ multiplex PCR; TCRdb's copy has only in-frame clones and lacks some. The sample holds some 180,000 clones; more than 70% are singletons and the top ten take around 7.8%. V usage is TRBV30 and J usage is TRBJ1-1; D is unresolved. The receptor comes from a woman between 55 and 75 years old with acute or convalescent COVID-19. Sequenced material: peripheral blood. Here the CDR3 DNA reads TGTGCCTCGGGCGAGGGCACTGAAGCTTTCTTT. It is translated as CASGEGTEAFF.